These T cell receptor beta chains were read from a single sample in a study of CD8 T cells in ankylosing spondylitis. TCRdb processed the 5' RACE reads anew with MiXCR; each CDR3 protein has one entry. The sample lists a few hundred thousand distinct CDR3 sequences, approximately 20% occurring once. The specimen sequenced was blood, either unsorted or a sorted T cell fraction (not recorded which). All receptors come from a male donor with ankylosing spondylitis. Both conserved end residues are part of each CDR3. D genes are given only for firm matches. Only part of the rows carry a size: once, few, many, or a class if the clone is expanded.

clone size: few; D gene: NA; J gene: TRBJ2-2; V gene: TRBV4-3; CDR3 DNA: TGCGCCAGCAGCCAAGATAGGGGAGACGGGGAGCTGTTTTTT; CDR3 protein: CASSQDRGDGELFF
clone size: NA; D gene: TRBD2; J gene: TRBJ2-5; V gene: TRBV3-1; CDR3 DNA: TGTGCCAGCAGCCAAGTTGCGGGGGGGCCGGTGACCCAGTACTTC; CDR3 protein: CASSQVAGGPVTQYF
clone size: NA; D gene: NA; J gene: TRBJ1-5; V gene: TRBV7-2; CDR3 DNA: TGTGCCAGCAGCTTAATACCCTATAGCAATCAGCCCCAGCATTTT; CDR3 protein: CASSLIPYSNQPQHF
clone size: NA; D gene: NA; J gene: TRBJ2-7; V gene: TRBV7-8; CDR3 DNA: TGTGCCAGCAGCTTAAACCCGGTCTACGAGCAGTACTTC; CDR3 protein: CASSLNPVYEQYF
clone size: NA; D gene: NA; J gene: TRBJ2-1; V gene: TRBV5-6; CDR3 DNA: TGTGCCAGCAGCTTGGGTAGCGGAAACTCCTACAATGAGCAGTTCTTC; CDR3 protein: CASSLGSGNSYNEQFF
clone size: many; D gene: NA; J gene: TRBJ1-1; V gene: TRBV27; CDR3 DNA: TGTGCCAGCAGTCCCAGGGGCATGAACACTGAAGCTTTCTTT; CDR3 protein: CASSPRGMNTEAFF
clone size: NA; D gene: TRBD2; J gene: TRBJ2-4; V gene: TRBV4-1; CDR3 DNA: TGCGCCAGCAGCCAAAACGGGGACTACGCGACGAACATTCAGTACTTC; CDR3 protein: CASSQNGDYATNIQYF
clone size: few; D gene: NA; J gene: TRBJ2-7; V gene: TRBV28; CDR3 DNA: TGTGCCAGCAGTTTGGTGGAGAGCTCCTACGAGCAGTACTTC; CDR3 protein: CASSLVESSYEQYF
clone size: NA; D gene: TRBD1; J gene: TRBJ2-1; V gene: TRBV12-3/TRBV12-4; CDR3 DNA: TGTGCCAGCAGCCAGACAGGGGCGACAGGGGATGAGCAGTTCTTC; CDR3 protein: CASSQTGATGDEQFF
clone size: NA; D gene: NA; J gene: TRBJ1-2; V gene: TRBV25-1; CDR3 DNA: TGTGCCAGCAGTGAACTTGGCAGACGAGATGGCTACACCTTC; CDR3 protein: CASSELGRRDGYTF
clone size: many; D gene: NA; J gene: TRBJ1-1; V gene: TRBV11-2; CDR3 DNA: TGTGCCAGCAGCTTGGTTGGGCAGCTCTTGAACACTGAAGCTTTCTTT; CDR3 protein: CASSLVGQLLNTEAFF
clone size: few; D gene: NA; J gene: TRBJ2-2; V gene: TRBV7-9; CDR3 DNA: TGTGCCCTCAGGGGGGGACAGCAAAAAACGAACACCGGGGAGCTGTTTTTT; CDR3 protein: CALRGGQQKTNTGELFF
clone size: NA; D gene: TRBD1; J gene: TRBJ1-1; V gene: TRBV10-3; CDR3 DNA: TGTGCCACGGGACAGGGGGCGGCTGAAGCTTTCTTT; CDR3 protein: CATGQGAAEAFF
clone size: NA; D gene: NA; J gene: TRBJ1-1; V gene: TRBV28; CDR3 DNA: TGTGCCAGCAGTCCCGGTCCGCAGAACACTGAAGCTTTCTTT; CDR3 protein: CASSPGPQNTEAFF
clone size: few; D gene: NA; J gene: TRBJ2-3; V gene: TRBV12-3/TRBV12-4; CDR3 DNA: TGTGCCAGCAGTTTTAGGCTAGCTGGGGATACGCAGTATTTT; CDR3 protein: CASSFRLAGDTQYF
clone size: few; D gene: NA; J gene: TRBJ2-1; V gene: TRBV6-5; CDR3 DNA: TGTGCCAGCAGTTACGAGGGGGGCTACAATGAGCAGTTCTTC; CDR3 protein: CASSYEGGYNEQFF
clone size: few; D gene: NA; J gene: TRBJ1-6; V gene: TRBV28; CDR3 DNA: TGTGCCAGCAGGGAAGACAGGTTCTATAATTCACCCCTCCACTTT; CDR3 protein: CASREDRFYNSPLHF